The 5 T cell receptor beta chains presented below share a single source sample, sequenced in a study of cytomegalovirus exposure and HLA in healthy donors. The PCR employed 60 Vbeta primers together with 13 Jbeta primers. Repertoires were generated with immunoSEQ multiplex PCR, while TCRdb's copy carries only in-frame clones and drops some. This table holds about 93,000 clones, approximately 72% found once. The sequenced material came from PBMCs. These receptors all stem from a woman in her forties in good health and CMV-seronegative.

V and J are TRBV27 and TRBJ1-4; D is uncertain. The CDR3 length is 15 residues. Trimming removed 3 bases from V and 4 bases from J, with 12 bases in between. Germline loops: CDR1 MNHEY, CDR2 SMNVEV (reference sequence). The CDR3 loop is CASSFRADYNEKLFF. DNA for the CDR3: TGTGCCAGCAGTTTTCGGGCGGACTATAATGAAAAACTGTTTTTT.

This clone appeared a few times. CDR3 in DNA: TGTGCCAGCAGCCAAGATGGGGGGGAGGCGTACTATGGCTACACCTTC. Translated: CASSQDGGEAYYGYTF. V usage is TRBV4-2 and J usage is TRBJ1-2; a weak D match, TRBD1 (5 bases). Germline values: CDR1 LGHNA, CDR2 YNFKEQ. There are 16 residues in the CDR3. V lost 0 bases and J lost 3, with 14 bases in between.

The V gene is TRBV5-1, the J gene TRBJ1-1; D is uncertain. V was cut by 2 bases and J by 3 bases, with 14 bases left in between. In germline, CDR1 is SGHRS, CDR2 YFSETQ. CDR3 size: 15 residues. CDR3 nucleotide sequence: TGCGCCAGCAGCTTCGGCCTAAGCGGCGACACTGAAGCTTTCTTT. Translation: CASSFGLSGDTEAFF.

The chain employs TRBV28 and TRBJ2-2; D may be TRBD2 (6 bases). The CDR3 spans 15 residues. V lost 0 bases and J lost 1, with 6 bases in between. The germline V gene encodes CDR1 MDHEN and CDR2 SYDVKM. The CDR3 nucleotides are TGTGCCAGCAGTTTATGGCGGGAGAACACCGGGGAGCTGTTTTTT. Its protein is CASSLWRENTGELFF. The complete variable domain, with remaining parts taken from reference TRBV28 and TRBJ2-2, reads DVKVTQSSRYLVKRTGEKVFLECVQDMDHENMFWYRQDPGLGLRLIYFSYDVKMKEKGDIPEGYSVSREKKERFSLILESASTNQTSMYLCASSLWRENTGELFFGEGSRLTVL.

CDR3 amino acids: CASSVVSGIYNEQFF. CDR3 nucleotides: TGTGCCAGCAGCGTAGTCAGCGGGATCTACAATGAGCAGTTCTTC. This rearrangement joins TRBV9 to TRBJ2-1; 7 nucleotides align to TRBD2. CDR3 length: 15 amino acids. The V segment lost 0 bases and the J segment 3 bases; nucleotides outside the gene matches: 3. CDR1 is SGDLS, CDR2 YYNGEE, per germline.